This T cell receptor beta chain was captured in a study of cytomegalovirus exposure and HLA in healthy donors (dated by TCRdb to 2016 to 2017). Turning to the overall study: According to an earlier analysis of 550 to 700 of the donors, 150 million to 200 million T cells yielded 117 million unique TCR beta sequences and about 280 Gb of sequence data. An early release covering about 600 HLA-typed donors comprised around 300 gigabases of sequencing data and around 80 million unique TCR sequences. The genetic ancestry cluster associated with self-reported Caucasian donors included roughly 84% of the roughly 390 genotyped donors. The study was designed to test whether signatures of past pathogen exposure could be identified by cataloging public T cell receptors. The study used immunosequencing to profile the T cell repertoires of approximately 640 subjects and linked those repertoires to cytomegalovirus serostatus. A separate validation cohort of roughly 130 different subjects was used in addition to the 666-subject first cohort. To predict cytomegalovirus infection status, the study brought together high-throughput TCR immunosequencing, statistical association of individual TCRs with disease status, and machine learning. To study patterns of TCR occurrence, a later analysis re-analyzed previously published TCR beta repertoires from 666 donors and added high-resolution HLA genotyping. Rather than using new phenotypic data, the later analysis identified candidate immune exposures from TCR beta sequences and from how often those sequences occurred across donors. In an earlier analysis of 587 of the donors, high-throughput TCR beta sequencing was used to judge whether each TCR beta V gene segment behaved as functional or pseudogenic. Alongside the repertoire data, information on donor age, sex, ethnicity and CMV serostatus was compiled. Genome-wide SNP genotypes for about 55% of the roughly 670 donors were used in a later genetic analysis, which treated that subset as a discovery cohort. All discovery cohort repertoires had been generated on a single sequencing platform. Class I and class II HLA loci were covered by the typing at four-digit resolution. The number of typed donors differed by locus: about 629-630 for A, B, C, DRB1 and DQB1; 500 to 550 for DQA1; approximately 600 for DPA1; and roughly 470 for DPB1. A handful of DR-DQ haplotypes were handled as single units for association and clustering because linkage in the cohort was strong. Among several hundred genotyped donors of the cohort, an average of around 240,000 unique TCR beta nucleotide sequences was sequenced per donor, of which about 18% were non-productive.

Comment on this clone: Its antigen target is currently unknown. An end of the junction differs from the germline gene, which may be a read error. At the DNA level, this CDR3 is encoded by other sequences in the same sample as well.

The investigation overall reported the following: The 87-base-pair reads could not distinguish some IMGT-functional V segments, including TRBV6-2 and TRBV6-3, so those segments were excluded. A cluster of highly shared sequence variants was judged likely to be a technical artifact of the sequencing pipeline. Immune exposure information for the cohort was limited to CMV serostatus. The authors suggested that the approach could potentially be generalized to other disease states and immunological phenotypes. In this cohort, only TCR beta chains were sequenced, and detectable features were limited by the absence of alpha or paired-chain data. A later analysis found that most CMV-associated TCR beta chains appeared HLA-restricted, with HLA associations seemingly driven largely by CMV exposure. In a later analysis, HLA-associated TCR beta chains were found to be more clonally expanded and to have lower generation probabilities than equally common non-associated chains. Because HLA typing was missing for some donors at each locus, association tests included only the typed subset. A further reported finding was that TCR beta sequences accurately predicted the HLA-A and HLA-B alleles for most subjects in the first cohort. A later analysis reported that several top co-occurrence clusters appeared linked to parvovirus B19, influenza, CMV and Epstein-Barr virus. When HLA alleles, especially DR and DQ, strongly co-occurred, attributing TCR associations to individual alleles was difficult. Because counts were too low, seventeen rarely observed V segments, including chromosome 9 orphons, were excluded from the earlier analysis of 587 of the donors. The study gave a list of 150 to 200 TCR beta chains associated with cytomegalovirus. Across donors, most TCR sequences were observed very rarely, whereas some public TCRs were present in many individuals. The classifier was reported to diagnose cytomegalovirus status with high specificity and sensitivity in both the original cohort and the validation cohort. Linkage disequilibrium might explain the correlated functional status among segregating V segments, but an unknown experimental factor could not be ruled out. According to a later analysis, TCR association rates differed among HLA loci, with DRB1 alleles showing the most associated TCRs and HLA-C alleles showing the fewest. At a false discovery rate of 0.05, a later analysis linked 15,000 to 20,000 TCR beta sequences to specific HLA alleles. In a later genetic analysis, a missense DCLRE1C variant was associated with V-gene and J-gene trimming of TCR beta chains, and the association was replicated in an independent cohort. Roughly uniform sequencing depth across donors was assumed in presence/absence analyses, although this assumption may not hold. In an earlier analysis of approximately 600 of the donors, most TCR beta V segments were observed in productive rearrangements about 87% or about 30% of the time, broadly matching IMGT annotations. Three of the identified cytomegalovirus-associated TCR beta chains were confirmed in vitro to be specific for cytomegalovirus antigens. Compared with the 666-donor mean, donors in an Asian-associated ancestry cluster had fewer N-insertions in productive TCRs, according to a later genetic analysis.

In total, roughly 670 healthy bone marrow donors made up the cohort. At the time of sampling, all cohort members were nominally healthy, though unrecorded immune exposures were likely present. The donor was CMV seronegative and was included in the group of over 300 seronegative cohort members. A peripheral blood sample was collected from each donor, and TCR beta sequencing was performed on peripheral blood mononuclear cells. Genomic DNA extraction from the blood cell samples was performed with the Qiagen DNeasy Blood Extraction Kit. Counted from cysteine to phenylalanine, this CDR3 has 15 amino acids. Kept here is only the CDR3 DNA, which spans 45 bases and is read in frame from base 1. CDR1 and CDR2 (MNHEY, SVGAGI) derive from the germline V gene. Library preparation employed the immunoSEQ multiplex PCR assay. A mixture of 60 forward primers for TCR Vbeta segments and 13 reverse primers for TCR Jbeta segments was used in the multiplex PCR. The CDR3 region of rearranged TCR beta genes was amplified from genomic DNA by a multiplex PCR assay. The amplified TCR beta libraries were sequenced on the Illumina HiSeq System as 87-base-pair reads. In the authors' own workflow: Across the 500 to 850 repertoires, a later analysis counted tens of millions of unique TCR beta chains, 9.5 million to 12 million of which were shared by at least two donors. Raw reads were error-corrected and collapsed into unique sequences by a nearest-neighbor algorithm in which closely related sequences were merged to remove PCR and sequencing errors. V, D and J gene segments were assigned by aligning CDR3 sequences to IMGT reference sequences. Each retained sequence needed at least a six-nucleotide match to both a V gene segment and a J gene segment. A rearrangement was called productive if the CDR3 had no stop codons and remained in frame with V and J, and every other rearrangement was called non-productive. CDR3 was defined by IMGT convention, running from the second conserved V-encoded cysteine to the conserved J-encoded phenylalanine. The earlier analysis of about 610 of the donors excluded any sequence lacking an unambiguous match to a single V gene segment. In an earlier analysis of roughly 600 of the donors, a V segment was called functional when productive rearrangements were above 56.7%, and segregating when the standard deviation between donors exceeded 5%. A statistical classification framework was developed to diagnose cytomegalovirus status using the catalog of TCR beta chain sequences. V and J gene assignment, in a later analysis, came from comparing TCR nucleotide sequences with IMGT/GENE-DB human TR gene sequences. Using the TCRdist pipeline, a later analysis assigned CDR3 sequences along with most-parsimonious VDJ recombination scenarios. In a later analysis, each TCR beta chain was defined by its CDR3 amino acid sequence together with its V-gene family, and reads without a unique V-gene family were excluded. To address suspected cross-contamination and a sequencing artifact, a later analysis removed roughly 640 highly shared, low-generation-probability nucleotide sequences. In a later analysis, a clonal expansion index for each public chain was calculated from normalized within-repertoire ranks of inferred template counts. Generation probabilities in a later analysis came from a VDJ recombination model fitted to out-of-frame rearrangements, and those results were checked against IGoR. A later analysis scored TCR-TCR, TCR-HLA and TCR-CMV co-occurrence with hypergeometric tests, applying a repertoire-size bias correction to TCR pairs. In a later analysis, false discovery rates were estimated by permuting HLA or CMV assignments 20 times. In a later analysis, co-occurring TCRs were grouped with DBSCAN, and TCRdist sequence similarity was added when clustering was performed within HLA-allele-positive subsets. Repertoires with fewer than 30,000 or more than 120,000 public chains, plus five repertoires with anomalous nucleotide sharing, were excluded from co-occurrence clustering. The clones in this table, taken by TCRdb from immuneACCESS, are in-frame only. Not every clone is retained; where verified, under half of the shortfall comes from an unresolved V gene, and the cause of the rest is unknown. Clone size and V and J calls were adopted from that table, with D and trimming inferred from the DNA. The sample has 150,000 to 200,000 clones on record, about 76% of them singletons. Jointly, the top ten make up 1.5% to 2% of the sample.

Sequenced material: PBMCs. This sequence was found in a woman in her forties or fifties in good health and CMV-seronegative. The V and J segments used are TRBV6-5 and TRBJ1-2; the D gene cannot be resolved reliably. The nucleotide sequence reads TGTGCCAGCAGTTACTCGAGTGCGGATCCCTATGGCTATACCTTC. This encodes CASSYSSADPYGYTF.